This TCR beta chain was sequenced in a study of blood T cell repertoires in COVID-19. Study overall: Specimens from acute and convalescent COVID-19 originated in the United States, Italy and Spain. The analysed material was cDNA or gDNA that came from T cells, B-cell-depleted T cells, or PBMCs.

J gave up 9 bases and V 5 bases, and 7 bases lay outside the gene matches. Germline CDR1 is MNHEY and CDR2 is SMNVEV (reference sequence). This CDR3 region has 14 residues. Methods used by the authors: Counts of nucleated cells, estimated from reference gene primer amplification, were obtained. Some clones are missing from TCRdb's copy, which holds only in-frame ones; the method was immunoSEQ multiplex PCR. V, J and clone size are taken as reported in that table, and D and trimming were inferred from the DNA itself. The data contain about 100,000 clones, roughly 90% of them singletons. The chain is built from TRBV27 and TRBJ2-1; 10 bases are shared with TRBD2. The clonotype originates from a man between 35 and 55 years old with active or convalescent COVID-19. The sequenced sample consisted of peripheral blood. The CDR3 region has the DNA TGTGCCAGCAGTGCTAGCGGGAGTAGGGGTGAGCAGTTCTTC. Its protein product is CASSASGSRGEQFF.